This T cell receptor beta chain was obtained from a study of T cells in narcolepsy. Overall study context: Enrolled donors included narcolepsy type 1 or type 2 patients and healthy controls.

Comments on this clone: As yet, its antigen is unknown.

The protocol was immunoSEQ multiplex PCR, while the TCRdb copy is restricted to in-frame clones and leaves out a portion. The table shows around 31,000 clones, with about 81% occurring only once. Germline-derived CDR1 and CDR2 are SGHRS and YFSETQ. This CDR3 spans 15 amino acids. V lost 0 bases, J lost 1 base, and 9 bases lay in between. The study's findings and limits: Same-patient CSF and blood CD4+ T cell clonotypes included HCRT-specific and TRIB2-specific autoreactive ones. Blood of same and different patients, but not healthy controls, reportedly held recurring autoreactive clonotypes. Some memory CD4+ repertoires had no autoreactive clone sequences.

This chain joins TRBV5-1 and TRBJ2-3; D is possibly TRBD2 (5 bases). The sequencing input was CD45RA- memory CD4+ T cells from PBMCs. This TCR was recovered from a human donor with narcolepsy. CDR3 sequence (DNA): TGCGCCAGCAGCTTGGGGCGGGTCGGCACAGATACGCAGTATTTT. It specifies CASSLGRVGTDTQYF.